The 27 T cell receptor beta chains listed next were all sequenced from one sample in a study of OX40 agonist ivuxolimab in advanced cancers. Library generation was performed with the immunoSEQ multiplex PCR assay. Here the immuneACCESS table is served through TCRdb, limited to in-frame sequences with V and J called. Missing clones are a known gap in these copies; in checked studies unresolved V genes cover under half, and the rest lacks a known reason. The sample has approximately 40,000 clones on record, approximately 90% of them singletons. Clones ranked in the top ten supply around 25% of the sample. This material consisted of CD4+ or CD8+ T cells sorted from blood, taken in a trial of the OX40 agonist ivuxolimab. The receptors stem from an adult with an advanced solid tumor such as melanoma, head and neck, liver or kidney cancer.

V gene TRBV7-8 combines with J gene TRBJ2-5; D is uncertain. V was shortened by 2 bases and J by 1 base, with 8 bases between the two germline ends. Germline values: CDR1 SGHVS, CDR2 FQNEAQ. This CDR3 contains 14 residues. The CDR3 sequence is CASSLIRGQETQYF. The DNA for the CDR3 is TGTGCCAGCAGCTTAATCCGCGGCCAAGAGACCCAGTACTTC.

The CDR3 bases are TGTGCCAGCAGTTTCAACCAGGGGATTCGAGAGACCCAGTACTTC. It specifies CASSFNQGIRETQYF. This chain uses TRBV27 with TRBJ2-5, with D possibly being TRBD1 (6 bases). With 3 bases removed from V and 4 bases from J, the gap between germline ends came to 15 bases. CDR3 size: 15 residues. Germline V gene sequence: CDR1 MNHEY, CDR2 SMNVEV (reference sequence).

This clone was observed a few times. The chain couples TRBV25-1 to TRBJ2-5; TRBD2 might be the D (6 bases). Germline V gives CDR1 MGHDK, CDR2 SYGVNS. The CDR3 is made up of 18 amino acids. V was pared by 2 bases and J by 2 bases, with 21 bases between. DNA for the CDR3: TGTGCCAGCAGTGAACACCGATCCCCTCTAGCGACTCAAGAGACCCAGTACTTC. Protein: CASSEHRSPLATQETQYF.

V and J are TRBV7-9 and TRBJ2-5, with TRBD1 as a possible D gene (6 bases). The V and J ends lost 5 bases and 5 bases respectively, with 18 bases between them. The CDR3 sequence is 15 residues long. Germline lookup yields CDR1 SEHNR and CDR2 FQNEAQ (reference sequence). The CDR3 DNA is TGTGCCAGCAGCCACGACAGGACTGGAGCCGAGACCCAGTACTTC. This translates into CASSHDRTGAETQYF.

The chain uses TRBV4-1 and TRBJ1-2; D may be TRBD1 (5 bases). V was clipped by 0 bases and J by 8 bases, with 19 bases between them. This CDR3 region has 16 residues. CDR1 is MGHRA and CDR2 is YSYEKL in the germline V gene. The CDR3 region is CASSQDLRAPGGGYTF. Here the CDR3 DNA reads TGCGCCAGCAGCCAAGATCTTCGCGCTCCCGGGGGGGGCTACACCTTC.

The chain links TRBV19 to TRBJ2-3; TRBD2 agrees at 8 bases. V was pared by 2 bases and J by 1 base, with 5 bases of the junction left unmatched. The CDR3 totals 16 residues. Germline CDR1 LNHDA, CDR2 SQIVND (reference sequence). Here the CDR3 reads CASSILAGLGTDTQYF. DNA for the CDR3: TGTGCCAGTAGTATATTAGCGGGATTGGGCACAGATACGCAGTATTTT. Full variable domain (remainder filled in from reference TRBV19 and TRBJ2-3): DGGITQSPKYLFRKEGQNVTLSCEQNLNHDAMYWYRQDPGQGLRLIYYSQIVNDFQKGDIAEGYSVSREKKESFPLTVTSAQKNPTAFYLCASSILAGLGTDTQYFGPGTRLTVL.

This chain uses TRBV28 with TRBJ1-1; D is ambiguous. Germline V gene data show CDR1 as MDHEN and CDR2 as SYDVKM. V gave up 5 bases and J gave up 1 base, with 8 bases separating them. The CDR3 is 13 residues long. The CDR3 region is CASSPASNTEAFF. CDR3 nucleotide sequence: TGTGCCAGCAGTCCAGCCTCGAACACTGAAGCTTTCTTT.

The chain combines TRBV5-1 with TRBJ1-3; maybe TRBD1 (5 bases). Trimming took 2 bases from V and 0 from J, leaving 18 bases between them. CDR3 length: 18 amino acids. Germline V gene lookup returns CDR1 SGHRS and CDR2 YFSETQ. The CDR3 DNA sequence: TGCGCCAGCAGCTTTCTCGAAGGGGAGGGCTCCTCTGGAAACACCATATATTTT. Protein sequence: CASSFLEGEGSSGNTIYF. The complete variable domain, with remaining parts taken from reference TRBV5-1 and TRBJ1-3, reads KAGVTQTPRYLIKTRGQQVTLSCSPISGHRSVSWYQQTPGQGLQFLFEYFSETQRNKGNFPGRFSGRQFSNSRSEMNVSTLELGDSALYLCASSFLEGEGSSGNTIYFGEGSWLTVV.

The chain recombines TRBV19 with TRBJ2-1; 11 nucleotides align to TRBD2. The CDR3 length is 15 residues. Germline V gene lookup returns CDR1 LNHDA and CDR2 SQIVND (reference sequence). With V trimmed by 3 bases and J by 4 bases, 2 bases remained unmatched. CDR3 loop: CASSMGLAVYNEQFF. The CDR3 coding sequence is TGTGCCAGTAGTATGGGACTAGCGGTATACAATGAGCAGTTCTTC.

The chain joins TRBV5-1 to TRBJ2-7, with D possibly TRBD1 on 5 matching bases. V lost 5 bases and J lost 3, with 12 bases in between. Germline V gene data show CDR1 as SGHRS and CDR2 as YFSETQ. The CDR3 is made up of 13 amino acids. CDR3 sequence reads: CASRKAGIYEQYF. The CDR3 DNA reads as TGCGCCAGCAGGAAGGCAGGGATCTACGAGCAGTACTTC.

The rearrangement links TRBV27 to TRBJ1-1; D is unresolved. The length of the CDR3 is 13 residues. Germline V gene lookup returns CDR1 MNHEY and CDR2 SMNVEV (reference sequence). The V end was cut by 8 bases, the J end by 2 bases, with 12 bases between. CDR3 sequence reads: CASGILANTEAFF. CDR3 coding DNA: TGTGCCAGCGGGATACTGGCTAACACTGAAGCTTTCTTT.

The V and J genes are TRBV7-9 and TRBJ2-7, with D possibly matching TRBD1 (6 bases). The V end lost 0 bases, the J end lost 0 bases, and 9 bases lay between the germline ends. This CDR3 is 15 amino acids long. Germline V CDR1 and CDR2: SEHNR, FQNEAQ (reference sequence). CDR3 DNA: TGTGCCAGCAGCTTAGCGCTGGACAGCTCCTACGAGCAGTACTTC. Its protein is CASSLALDSSYEQYF.

This chain joins TRBV6-5 and TRBJ2-7, with unresolved D. CDR3 length equals 13 residues. Germline CDR1 reads MNHEY; CDR2 reads SVGAGI. V gave up 5 bases and J gave up 4 bases, with 12 bases separating them. The CDR3 spells CASSATRKYEQYF. DNA of the CDR3: TGTGCCAGCAGTGCCACCCGTAAATACGAGCAGTACTTC.

Remarks on this clone: Germline is not matched at one junction end, which may reflect a read error. The chain has TRBV7-7 and TRBJ2-3; no definite D call. Germline V gene lookup returns CDR1 SSHAT and CDR2 FNYEAQ (reference sequence). This CDR3 contains 15 residues. The CDR3 protein is CASSPSILSTDTQYF. The CDR3 region has the DNA TGTGCTAGCAGCCCCTCGATACTTTCCACAGATACGCAGTATTTT.

This clone was observed a handful of times. V usage is TRBV5-1 and J usage is TRBJ2-1; 11 nucleotides match TRBD2. Germline lookup yields CDR1 SGHRS and CDR2 YFSETQ. This CDR3 is built from 15 residues. V lost 4 bases and J lost 8; bases outside the gene matches: 8. As DNA, the CDR3 is TGCGCCAGCAGCCGTACTAGCGGGAGAAAGTATGAGCAGTTCTTC. As protein: CASSRTSGRKYEQFF.

The rearrangement joins TRBV9 to TRBJ2-7; TRBD1 matches 9 bases. From germline, CDR1 is SGDLS and CDR2 YYNGEE. V lost 4 bases and J lost 1; bases outside the gene matches: 6. The CDR3 sequence is 15 residues long. CDR3 sequence (DNA): TGTGCCAGCAGCCCTACGGGACAGGGTTCCTACGAGCAGTACTTC. Protein sequence: CASSPTGQGSYEQYF.

The chain uses TRBV11-2 and TRBJ1-5; D remains unclear. The V gene lost 0 bases and the J gene lost 0 bases, with 6 bases spanning the gap. This CDR3 has 15 amino acids. The germline V gene encodes CDR1 SGHAT and CDR2 FQNNGV. CDR3 coding DNA: TGTGCCAGCAGCTTAGATACCTATAGCAATCAGCCCCAGCATTTT. It is translated as CASSLDTYSNQPQHF.

Concerning this clone itself: This sample also contains other DNA sequences that code for the same CDR3. The J gene is TRBJ1-1, the V gene TRBV5-4, with D possibly being TRBD1 (5 bases). V was clipped by 0 bases and J by 4 bases, with 10 bases between them. This CDR3 has 14 amino acids. Germline CDR1 reads SGHNT; CDR2 reads YYREEE (reference sequence). CDR3 sequence: CASSLVGAGTEAFF. CDR3 in DNA: TGTGCCAGCAGCTTGGTCGGGGCGGGCACTGAAGCTTTCTTT.

The chain has TRBV27 and TRBJ1-1; D is ambiguous. Germline-derived CDR1 and CDR2 are MNHEY and SMNVEV (reference sequence). The V end was cut by 5 bases, the J end by 2 bases, with 12 bases between. The CDR3 runs 14 residues. CDR3 loop: CASSPLGLNTEAFF. The CDR3 nucleotides are TGTGCCAGCAGTCCCTTGGGGTTAAACACTGAAGCTTTCTTT.

The V and J genes are TRBV19 and TRBJ1-1; D is possibly TRBD1 (5 bases). The CDR3 sequence is 15 residues long. V lost 3 bases and J lost 2, with 13 bases in between. CDR1 is LNHDA, CDR2 SQIVND, per germline (reference sequence). The DNA for the CDR3 is TGTGCCAGTAGTATGTTGGGGGAGATTAACACTGAAGCTTTCTTT. Amino acid sequence: CASSMLGEINTEAFF. Drawing the rest from reference TRBV19 and TRBJ1-1, the complete variable domain is DGGITQSPKYLFRKEGQNVTLSCEQNLNHDAMYWYRQDPGQGLRLIYYSQIVNDFQKGDIAEGYSVSREKKESFPLTVTSAQKNPTAFYLCASSMLGEINTEAFFGQGTRLTVV.

The chain employs TRBV28 and TRBJ2-5; TRBD1 matches 7 bases. The DNA matches TRBJ2-7 better at its end, which makes the J call doubtful. Per germline, CDR1 MDHEN and CDR2 SYDVKM. The CDR3 spans 11 residues. CDR3 DNA sequence: TGTGCCAGTTCAGGGGGCTACGAGCAGTACTTC. Translation: CASSGGYEQYF.

This chain links TRBV7-9 with TRBJ1-3, with D possibly being TRBD1 (5 bases). V lost 9 bases to trimming and J lost 0 bases, with 21 bases between them. Germline loops: CDR1 SEHNR, CDR2 FQNEAQ (reference sequence). The CDR3 runs 17 residues. The CDR3 here is CASHGTDYTLSGNTIYF. CDR3 nucleotides: TGTGCCAGTCACGGGACGGATTATACCCTCTCTGGAAACACCATATATTTT.

In its sample, this clone ranks as medium-sized (0.01 to 0.1%). The CDR3 is CASSPDWVYTEAFF. The CDR3 nucleotides are TGTGCCAGCAGCCCAGACTGGGTTTACACTGAAGCTTTCTTT. The rearrangement joins TRBV11-2 to TRBJ1-1; D gene ambiguous. The length of the CDR3 is 14 residues. Trimming removed 5 bases from V and 3 bases from J, with 13 bases in between. Germline V gene lookup returns CDR1 SGHAT and CDR2 FQNNGV.

This chain joins TRBV4-1 and TRBJ2-7, with D perhaps matching TRBD2 (6 bases). Trimming removed 4 bases from V and 1 base from J, with 11 bases in between. CDR3 length equals 14 residues. CDR1 is MGHRA and CDR2 is YSYEKL in the germline V gene. CDR3 region: CASSPLAVSYEQYF. In nucleotides, the CDR3 is TGCGCCAGCAGCCCACTAGCCGTTTCCTACGAGCAGTACTTC.

This clone came up a few times. The rearrangement links TRBV5-6 to TRBJ2-3; possible D gene TRBD2, 5 bases. The CDR3 contains 19 residues. CDR1 and CDR2 (germline): SGHDT, YYEEEE. Trimming took off 3 bases at V and 4 bases at J, with 27 bases between the two ends. Here the CDR3 DNA reads TGTGCCAGCAGCTCCACCAGCTACGGGGAGCGGATGTGGCCAGATACGCAGTATTTT. Its protein product is CASSSTSYGERMWPDTQYF.

V gene TRBV30 combines with J gene TRBJ1-2; D is ambiguous. The length of the CDR3 is 16 residues. V lost 1 base, J lost 8 bases, and 23 bases lay in between. The germline V gene encodes CDR1 GTSNPN and CDR2 SVGIG (reference sequence). The CDR3 bases are TGTGCCTGGAGTGCCACCTGGGGAGGCAAAGGCCTCGGCTACACCTTC. This sequence encodes CAWSATWGGKGLGYTF.

V is TRBV28 and J is TRBJ2-7, with D hard to call. This CDR3 has 14 amino acids. In germline, CDR1 is MDHEN, CDR2 SYDVKM. Deletions cut 6 bases from V and 2 bases from J, with 14 bases between. CDR3 residues: CASSPRLFAYEQYF. The CDR3 bases are TGTGCCAGCAGCCCTCGCCTCTTTGCCTACGAGCAGTACTTC.